This note documents a single TCR beta chain sequence. These data come from a study of cytomegalovirus exposure and HLA in healthy donors. The CDR3 sequence is 14 residues long. With 9 bases clipped from V and 11 bases from J, the junction kept 8 bases outside the gene matches. Germline V lookup: CDR1 MRHNA, CDR2 SNTAGT. PCR amplification relied on 60 Vbeta primers (plus 13 Jbeta primers). This table comes from immunoSEQ multiplex PCR, and its TCRdb copy is limited to in-frame clones, with some not included. This table has 120,000 to 150,000 clones, around 77% appearing once. Sequencing was done on a sample of PBMCs. The clonotype originates from a woman aged 45-65 years in good health and CMV-seronegative. The chain recombines TRBV6-4 with TRBJ2-1; 15 bases are shared with TRBD2. The CDR3 region is CASSGLAGGPKQFF. As DNA, the CDR3 is TGTGCCAGTTCGGGACTAGCGGGGGGCCCCAAGCAGTTCTTC.